The 24 T cell receptor beta chains given below trace back to one sample, sequenced in a study of cytomegalovirus exposure and HLA in healthy donors. The PCR used 60 Vbeta and 13 Jbeta primers. Repertoires were generated with immunoSEQ multiplex PCR, while TCRdb's copy carries only in-frame clones and drops some. The sample lists about 170,000 clones, 70% to 90% occurring once. Sequenced: PBMCs. The receptor source for this set is a man younger than 35 in good health and CMV-seropositive.

Only a few counts were recorded for this clone. The chain links TRBV10-3 to TRBJ2-2; TRBD2 might be the D (5 bases). CDR1 ENHRY and CDR2 SYGVKD come from the germline V gene. Trimming took off 0 bases at V and 6 bases at J, with 11 bases between the two ends. The CDR3 contains 15 residues. CDR3 region: CAISESRGMAGELFF. The CDR3 DNA sequence: TGTGCCATCAGTGAGTCGAGAGGGATGGCCGGGGAGCTGTTTTTT.

This clone appeared a few times. The chain links TRBV9 to TRBJ2-2; TRBD2 agrees at 10 bases. J lost 0 bases, V lost 8 bases, and 4 bases had no gene match. This CDR3 region has 15 residues. Germline loops: CDR1 SGDLS, CDR2 YYNGEE. The CDR3 DNA reads TGTGCCAGTCAGAGCGGGGGGGCGAACACCGGGGAGCTGTTTTTT. Translated: CASQSGGANTGELFF.

This sequence joins TRBV7-2 and TRBJ2-5; D may be TRBD2 (6 bases). Per the germline V gene, CDR1 is SGHTA and CDR2 is FQGNSA. V was pared by 0 bases and J by 4 bases, with 18 bases between. The CDR3 is made up of 17 amino acids. CDR3 protein: CASSLALGRGLAETQYF. The CDR3 coding sequence is TGTGCCAGCAGCTTAGCGCTGGGTCGGGGGTTGGCAGAGACCCAGTACTTC.

J is TRBJ2-1 and V is TRBV4-1, with 14 bases aligning to TRBD2. This CDR3 is 18 amino acids long. Germline assignment: CDR1 MGHRA and CDR2 YSYEKL. Trimming took 3 bases from V and 1 from J; bases not matched to a gene: 5. This CDR3 reads CASSQLGLAGDSYNEQFF. The CDR3 DNA reads TGCGCCAGCAGCCAGCTGGGACTAGCGGGGGATTCCTACAATGAGCAGTTCTTC.

V usage is TRBV5-4 and J usage is TRBJ1-2; no reliable D call. Germline-derived CDR1 and CDR2 are SGHNT and YYREEE (reference sequence). V dropped 4 bases and J dropped 2 bases, with 12 bases sitting between them. The CDR3 sequence is 14 residues long. The CDR3 loop reads CASSQVGINYGYTF. CDR3 sequence (DNA): TGTGCCAGCAGCCAGGTCGGGATCAACTATGGCTACACCTTC.

The rearrangement joins TRBV5-1 to TRBJ1-4, with no clear D. Trimming stripped 0 bases from V and 4 bases from J, with 10 bases between. Germline V gene sequence: CDR1 SGHRS, CDR2 YFSETQ. This CDR3 is built from 15 residues. The CDR3 loop is CASSLAGGSNEKLFF. The CDR3 DNA follows: TGCGCCAGCAGCTTGGCCGGAGGTAGTAATGAAAAACTGTTTTTT.

The chain has TRBV28 and TRBJ2-2; 8 nucleotides line up with TRBD2. This CDR3 has 17 residues. Trimming cost V 4 bases and J 7 bases; bases outside gene matches: 14. Germline loops: CDR1 MDHEN, CDR2 SYDVKM. CDR3 sequence: CASSSPSGRGGGGELFF. The CDR3 nucleotides are TGTGCCAGCAGTTCCCCCTCCGGACGGGGGGGCGGCGGGGAGCTGTTTTTT.

The chain combines TRBV6-4 with TRBJ2-3, with 10 bases lining up with TRBD2. With V trimmed by 0 bases and J by 5 bases, 5 bases remained unmatched. The CDR3 is made up of 16 amino acids. The V gene's germline CDR1 is MRHNA and CDR2 SNTAGT. The CDR3 region is CASSDSASGGGDTQYF. DNA of the CDR3: TGTGCCAGCAGTGACTCGGCTAGCGGGGGTGGAGATACGCAGTATTTT.

The chain couples TRBV9 to TRBJ1-3; D is unresolved. CDR3 size: 14 residues. The germline V gene has CDR1 SGDLS and CDR2 YYNGEE. V lost 4 bases to trimming and J lost 0 bases, with 8 bases between them. The CDR3 DNA reads as TGTGCCAGCAGCTATAGTGGCTCTGGAAACACCATATATTTT. It codes for CASSYSGSGNTIYF.

The chain carries TRBV6-5 and TRBJ2-1; D perhaps matches TRBD2 (5 bases). Germline CDR1 and CDR2: MNHEY and SVGAGI. V was clipped by 6 bases and J by 9 bases, with 12 bases between them. CDR3 length equals 12 residues. For the CDR3, the DNA is TGTGCCAGCAGCGCCCGGGGTACTGAGCAGTTCTTC. Its protein product is CASSARGTEQFF.

This chain connects TRBV28 to TRBJ1-2, with 9 bases that match TRBD1. The length of the CDR3 is 13 residues. The V segment lost 6 bases and the J segment 8 bases; nucleotides outside the gene matches: 7. Germline-derived CDR1 and CDR2 are MDHEN and SYDVKM. CDR3 residues: CASRGTGLIGYTF. CDR3 in DNA: TGTGCCAGCAGGGGGACAGGGCTTATCGGCTACACCTTC.

This sequence joins TRBV11-2 and TRBJ2-3; 12 nucleotides agree with TRBD2. The CDR3 sequence is 18 residues long. The V segment lost 5 bases and the J segment 0 bases; nucleotides outside the gene matches: 9. Germline V gives CDR1 SGHAT, CDR2 FQNNGV. DNA for the CDR3: TGTGCCAGCAGCCCTAGACTAGCGGGGGTAGAAAGCACAGATACGCAGTATTTT. It is translated as CASSPRLAGVESTDTQYF.

The chain uses TRBV7-2 and TRBJ1-3, with D perhaps TRBD1 (6 bases). Germline loops: CDR1 SGHTA, CDR2 FQGNSA. V was clipped by 1 base and J by 4 bases, with 14 bases between them. The length of the CDR3 is 16 residues. This CDR3 is CASSLGLVGAGNTIYF. The DNA for the CDR3 is TGTGCCAGCAGCTTAGGTCTGGTGGGGGCGGGAAACACCATATATTTT. Filled out from reference TRBV7-2 and TRBJ1-3, the complete variable domain reads GAGVSQSPSNKVTEKGKDVELRCDPISGHTALYWYRQSLGQGLEFLIYFQGNSAPDKSGLPSDRFSAERTGGSVSTLTIQRTQQEDSAVYLCASSLGLVGAGNTIYFGEGSWLTVV.

The V call is TRBV2, the J call TRBJ2-7; D uncertain. V lost 4 bases to trimming and J lost 0 bases, with 13 bases between them. Germline-derived CDR1 and CDR2 are SNHLY and FYNNEI. The CDR3 runs to 15 residues. The DNA of the CDR3 is TGTGCCAGCAGTGCGACTCCTAAAAGCTCCTACGAGCAGTACTTC. Its translation: CASSATPKSSYEQYF.

This clone was observed a handful of times. The V gene is TRBV4-3, the J gene TRBJ2-5; D gene unclear. From germline, CDR1 is LGHNA and CDR2 YSLEER. The CDR3 runs to 17 residues. V gave up 0 bases and J gave up 1 base, with 15 bases separating them. The chain's CDR3 is CASSQDGAFYSQETQYF. In DNA, the CDR3 is TGCGCCAGCAGCCAAGATGGAGCGTTCTATTCCCAAGAGACCCAGTACTTC.

Only one count was recorded for this clone. The CDR3 loop reads CASSLAQRETQYF. The CDR3 DNA is TGTGCCAGCAGCTTAGCCCAGCGGGAGACCCAGTACTTC. The rearrangement joins TRBV7-2 to TRBJ2-5, with a tentative D call TRBD2 (5 bases). The CDR3 extends over 13 amino acids. V lost 0 bases to trimming and J lost 5 bases, with 7 bases between them. Germline assignment: CDR1 SGHTA and CDR2 FQGNSA.

On this clone: Its ends do not fully match the called genes, so a read error is possible. This chain links TRBV18 with TRBJ1-1; TRBD1 matches 10 bases. Germline V gene lookup returns CDR1 KGHSH and CDR2 LQKENI. CDR3 length equals 15 residues. CDR3 amino acids: CASSPLGQGGTEAFF. For the CDR3, the DNA is TGTGCCAGCTCTCCACTTGGACAGGGGGGCACTGAAGCTTTCTTT. Looking up the rest from reference TRBV18 and TRBJ1-1 gives the full variable domain: NAGVMQNPRHLVRRRGQEARLRCSPMKGHSHVYWYRQLPEEGLKFMVYLQKENIIDESGMPKERFSAEFPKEGPSILRIQQVVRGDSAAYFCASSPLGQGGTEAFFGQGTRLTVV.

The J gene is TRBJ2-1, the V gene TRBV4-2; 7 nucleotides align to TRBD2. CDR3 length: 16 amino acids. Germline CDR1 is LGHNA and CDR2 is YNFKEQ. V trimming: 2 bases; J trimming: 4 bases; junction bases outside the gene matches: 8. In DNA, the CDR3 is TGTGCCAGCAGCCAACCGGGCAGCGGGGTTTACAATGAGCAGTTCTTC. Amino acids: CASSQPGSGVYNEQFF.

This clone was seen just once. The chain joins TRBV9 to TRBJ1-1, with a tentative D call TRBD1 (5 bases). This CDR3 region has 14 residues. The V and J ends lost 3 bases and 3 bases respectively, with 12 bases between them. From germline, CDR1 is SGDLS and CDR2 YYNGEE. CDR3: CASSADIGYTEAFF. In DNA, the CDR3 is TGTGCCAGCAGCGCGGACATCGGCTACACTGAAGCTTTCTTT. Based on the CDR3 plus reference TRBV9 and TRBJ1-1, the full variable domain is DSGVTQTPKHLITATGQRVTLRCSPRSGDLSVYWYQQSLDQGLQFLIQYYNGEERAKGNILERFSAQQFPDLHSELNLSSLELGDSALYFCASSADIGYTEAFFGQGTRLTVV.

Worth noting for this clone: Relative to the germline gene, one junction end is altered; a read error may explain this. This rearrangement joins TRBV19 to TRBJ2-6, with 8 nucleotides matching TRBD1. Germline assignment: CDR1 LNHDA and CDR2 SQIVND (reference sequence). This CDR3 has 17 amino acids. CDR3 protein: CASSFQGAASGANGLTF. The CDR3 nucleotides read TGTGCCAGTAGCTTCCAGGGGGCGGCCTCTGGGGCCAACGGCCTGACTTTC.

The rearrangement links TRBV7-9 to TRBJ1-2; D unclear. V lost 0 bases and J lost 5, with 13 bases in between. CDR3 length equals 15 residues. The germline V gene has CDR1 SEHNR and CDR2 FQNEAQ (reference sequence). CDR3 protein: CASSLASPVEYGYTF. For the CDR3, the DNA is TGTGCCAGCAGCTTAGCGTCCCCGGTAGAGTATGGCTACACCTTC.

This rearrangement joins TRBV7-8 to TRBJ2-1, with 7 bases aligning to TRBD2. The junction had 13 bases not matched to a gene; V was cut back by 6 bases and J by 5 bases. The germline gives CDR1 SGHVS, CDR2 FQNEAQ. This CDR3 comprises 16 residues. The CDR3 DNA reads as TGTGCCAGCAGTCCCTCCAGGGACTACCCTGACAATGAGCAGTTCTTC. Its translation: CASSPSRDYPDNEQFF.

This clone occurred a few times. This chain joins TRBV21-1 and TRBJ1-5; no check of the table's D call, TRBD1, against the DNA was made. TRBV21-1 is tagged as a pseudogene. CDR3 length: 16 amino acids. This chain's CDR3 is CASSKPHREYDQPQHF. DNA of the CDR3: TGTGCCAGCAGCAAGCCCCACAGGGAATATGATCAGCCCCAGCATTTT.

This clone was observed a handful of times. The chain is built from TRBV5-4 and TRBJ1-2; D not resolved. Per germline, CDR1 SGHNT and CDR2 YYREEE (reference sequence). The V end was cut by 0 bases, the J end by 5 bases, with 8 bases between. This CDR3 has 13 residues. The CDR3 spells CASSLEPSYGYTF. For the CDR3, the DNA is TGTGCCAGCAGCTTGGAGCCTTCTTATGGCTACACCTTC.